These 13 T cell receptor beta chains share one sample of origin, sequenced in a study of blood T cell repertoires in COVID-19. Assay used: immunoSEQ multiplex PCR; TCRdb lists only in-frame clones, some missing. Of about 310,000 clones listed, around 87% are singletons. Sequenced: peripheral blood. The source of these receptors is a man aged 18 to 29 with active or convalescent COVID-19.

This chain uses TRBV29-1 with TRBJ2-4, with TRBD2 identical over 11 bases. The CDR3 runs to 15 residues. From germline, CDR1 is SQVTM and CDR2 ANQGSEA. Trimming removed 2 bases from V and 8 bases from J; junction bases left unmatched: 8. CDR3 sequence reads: CSVERLAGRSDIQYF. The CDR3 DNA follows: TGCAGCGTTGAAAGACTAGCGGGACGGTCGGACATTCAGTACTTC.

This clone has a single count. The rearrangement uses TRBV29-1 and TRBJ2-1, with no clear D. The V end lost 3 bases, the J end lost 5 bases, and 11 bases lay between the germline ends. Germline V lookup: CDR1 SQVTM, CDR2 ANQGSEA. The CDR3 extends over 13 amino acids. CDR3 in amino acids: CSVDKTVNNEQFF. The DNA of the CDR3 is TGCAGCGTTGACAAAACAGTTAACAATGAGCAGTTCTTC.

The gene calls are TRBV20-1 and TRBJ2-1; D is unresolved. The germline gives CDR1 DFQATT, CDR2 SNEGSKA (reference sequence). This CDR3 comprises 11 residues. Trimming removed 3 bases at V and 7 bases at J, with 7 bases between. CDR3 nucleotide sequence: TGCAGTGCTAGCTTGAGGAATGAGCAGTTCTTC. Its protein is CSASLRNEQFF.

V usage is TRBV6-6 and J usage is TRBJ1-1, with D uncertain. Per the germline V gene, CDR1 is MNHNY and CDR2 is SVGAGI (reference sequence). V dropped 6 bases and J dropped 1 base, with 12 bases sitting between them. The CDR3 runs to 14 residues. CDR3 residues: CASSRITGNTEAFF. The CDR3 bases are TGTGCCAGCAGCCGAATTACGGGGAACACTGAAGCTTTCTTT.

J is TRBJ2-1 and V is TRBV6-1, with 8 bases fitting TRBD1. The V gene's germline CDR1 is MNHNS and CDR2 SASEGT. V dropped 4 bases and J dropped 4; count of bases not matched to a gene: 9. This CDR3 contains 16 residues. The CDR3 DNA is TGTGCCAGCAGTGCTACCACAGGGGGACAATACAATGAGCAGTTCTTC. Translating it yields CASSATTGGQYNEQFF.

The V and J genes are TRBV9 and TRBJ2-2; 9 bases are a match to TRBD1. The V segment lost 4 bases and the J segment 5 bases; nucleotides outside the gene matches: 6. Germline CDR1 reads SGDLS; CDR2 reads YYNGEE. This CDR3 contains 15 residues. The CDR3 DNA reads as TGTGCCAGCAGCCAACAGGGGGCAGGGACCGGGGAGCTGTTTTTT. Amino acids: CASSQQGAGTGELFF. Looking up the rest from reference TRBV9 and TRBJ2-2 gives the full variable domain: DSGVTQTPKHLITATGQRVTLRCSPRSGDLSVYWYQQSLDQGLQFLIQYYNGEERAKGNILERFSAQQFPDLHSELNLSSLELGDSALYFCASSQQGAGTGELFFGEGSRLTVL.

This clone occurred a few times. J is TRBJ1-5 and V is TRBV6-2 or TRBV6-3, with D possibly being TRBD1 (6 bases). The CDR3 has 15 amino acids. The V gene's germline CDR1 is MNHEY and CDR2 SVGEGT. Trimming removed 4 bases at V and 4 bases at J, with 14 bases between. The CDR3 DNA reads TGTGCCAGCAGTTGGGCGGACAGTACAAATCAGCCCCAGCATTTT. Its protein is CASSWADSTNQPQHF.

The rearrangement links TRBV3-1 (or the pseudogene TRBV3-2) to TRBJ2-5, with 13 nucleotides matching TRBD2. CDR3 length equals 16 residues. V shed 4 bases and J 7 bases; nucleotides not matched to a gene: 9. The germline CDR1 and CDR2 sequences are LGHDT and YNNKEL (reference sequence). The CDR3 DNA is TGTGCCAGCAGCCGAGGGACTAGCGGGACGGGGGGGACCCAGTACTTC. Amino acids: CASSRGTSGTGGTQYF.

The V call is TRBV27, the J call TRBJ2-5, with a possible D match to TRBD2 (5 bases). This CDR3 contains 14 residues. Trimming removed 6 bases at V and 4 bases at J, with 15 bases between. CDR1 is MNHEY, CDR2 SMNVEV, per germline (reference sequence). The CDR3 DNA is TGTGCCAGCAGCTGGGGAGCGTTTTTAGAGACCCAGTACTTC. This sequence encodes CASSWGAFLETQYF.

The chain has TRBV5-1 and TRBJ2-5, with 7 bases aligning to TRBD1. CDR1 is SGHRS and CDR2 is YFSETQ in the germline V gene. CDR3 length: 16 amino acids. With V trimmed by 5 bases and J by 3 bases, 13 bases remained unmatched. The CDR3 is CASSSRIDREKETQYF. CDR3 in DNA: TGCGCCAGCAGTTCCCGCATCGACAGGGAAAAAGAGACCCAGTACTTC.

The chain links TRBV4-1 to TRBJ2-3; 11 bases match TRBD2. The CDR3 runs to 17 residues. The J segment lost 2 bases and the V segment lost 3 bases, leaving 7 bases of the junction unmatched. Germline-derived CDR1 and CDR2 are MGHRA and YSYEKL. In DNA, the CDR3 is TGCGCCAGCAGCCACCCTTCACTAGCGGGAGTCACAGATACGCAGTATTTT. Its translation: CASSHPSLAGVTDTQYF.

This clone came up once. The CDR3 bases are TGCGCCAGCAGCCAGAGATTACCTAGCGGGAGAGGGGAGACCCAGTACTTC. Translated: CASSQRLPSGRGETQYF. V usage is TRBV4-1 and J usage is TRBJ2-5, with TRBD2 matching 10 bases. This CDR3 contains 17 residues. The ends lost 3 bases at V and 5 bases at J; junction bases unmatched: 12. Germline CDR1 is MGHRA and CDR2 is YSYEKL.

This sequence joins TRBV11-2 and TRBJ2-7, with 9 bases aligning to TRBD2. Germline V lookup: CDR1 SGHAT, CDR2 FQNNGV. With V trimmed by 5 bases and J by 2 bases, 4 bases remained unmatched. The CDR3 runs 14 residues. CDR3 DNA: TGTGCCAGCAGCCGCGGGGGGGGAGCCTACGAGCAGTACTTC. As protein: CASSRGGGAYEQYF.